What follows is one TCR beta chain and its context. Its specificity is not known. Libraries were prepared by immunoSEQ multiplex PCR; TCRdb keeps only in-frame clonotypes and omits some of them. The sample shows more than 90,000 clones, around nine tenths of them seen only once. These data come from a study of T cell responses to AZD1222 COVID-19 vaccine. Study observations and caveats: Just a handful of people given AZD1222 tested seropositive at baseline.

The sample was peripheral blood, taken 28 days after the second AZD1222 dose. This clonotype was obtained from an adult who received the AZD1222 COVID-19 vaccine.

CDR3 coding DNA: TGTGCCAGCTCGTCGGGACTAGCGGGAGTTTCCAATGAGCAGTTCTTC. As protein: CASSSGLAGVSNEQFF. The chain recombines TRBV18 with TRBJ2-1; TRBD2 matches at 14 bases. J was trimmed by 6 bases and V by 6 bases; bases with no gene match: 7. Germline CDR1 reads KGHSH; CDR2 reads LQKENI. This CDR3 is built from 16 residues.